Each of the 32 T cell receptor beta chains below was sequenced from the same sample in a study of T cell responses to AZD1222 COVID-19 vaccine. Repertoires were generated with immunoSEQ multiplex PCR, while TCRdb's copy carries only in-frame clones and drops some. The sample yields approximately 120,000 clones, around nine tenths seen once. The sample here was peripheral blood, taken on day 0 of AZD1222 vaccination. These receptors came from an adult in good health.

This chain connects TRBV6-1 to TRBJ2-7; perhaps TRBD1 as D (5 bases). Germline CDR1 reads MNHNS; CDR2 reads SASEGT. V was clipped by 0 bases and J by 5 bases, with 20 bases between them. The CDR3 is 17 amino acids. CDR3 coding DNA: TGTGCCAGCAGTGAAGCGCTTAGAACAGGTGGGTTCCACGAGCAGTACTTC. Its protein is CASSEALRTGGFHEQYF.

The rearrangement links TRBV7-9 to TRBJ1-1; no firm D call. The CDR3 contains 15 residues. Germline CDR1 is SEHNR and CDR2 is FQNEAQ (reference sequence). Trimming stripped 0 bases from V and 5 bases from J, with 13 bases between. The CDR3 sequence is CASSLAGSPGTEAFF. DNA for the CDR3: TGTGCCAGCAGCTTAGCGGGCTCTCCGGGGACTGAAGCTTTCTTT.

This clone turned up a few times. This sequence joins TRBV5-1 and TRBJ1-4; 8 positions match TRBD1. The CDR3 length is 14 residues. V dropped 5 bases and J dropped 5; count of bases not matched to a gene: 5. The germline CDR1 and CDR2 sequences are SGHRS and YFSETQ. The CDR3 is CASRLGQENEKLFF. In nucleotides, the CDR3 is TGCGCCAGCAGACTGGGACAGGAGAATGAAAAACTGTTTTTT.

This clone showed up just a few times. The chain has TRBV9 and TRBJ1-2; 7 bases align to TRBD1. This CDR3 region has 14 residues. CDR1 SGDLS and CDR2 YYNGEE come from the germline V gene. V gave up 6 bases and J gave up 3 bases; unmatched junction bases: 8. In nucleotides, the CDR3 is TGTGCCAGCATAAGAGGACAGGAGGACTATGGCTACACCTTC. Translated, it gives CASIRGQEDYGYTF.

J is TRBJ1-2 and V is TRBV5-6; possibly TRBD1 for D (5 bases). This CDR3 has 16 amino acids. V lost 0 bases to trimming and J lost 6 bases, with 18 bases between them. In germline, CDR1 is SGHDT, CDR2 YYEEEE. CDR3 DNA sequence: TGTGCCAGCAGCTTGGGGCAGGGAGGTTTTGTGAATGGCTACACCTTC. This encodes CASSLGQGGFVNGYTF. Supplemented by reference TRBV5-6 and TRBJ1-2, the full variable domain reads DAGVTQSPTHLIKTRGQQVTLRCSPKSGHDTVSWYQQALGQGPQFIFQYYEEEERQRGNFPDRFSGHQFPNYSSELNVNALLLGDSALYLCASSLGQGGFVNGYTFGSGTRLTVV.

The CDR3, as DNA: TGTGCCAGTAGTATTGGAGAAGTAGGCTACACCTTC. Protein product: CASSIGEVGYTF. This sequence joins TRBV19 and TRBJ1-2; no clear D gene. CDR1 and CDR2 (germline): LNHDA, SQIVND (reference sequence). V lost 3 bases and J lost 8, with 10 bases in between. This CDR3 has 12 residues.

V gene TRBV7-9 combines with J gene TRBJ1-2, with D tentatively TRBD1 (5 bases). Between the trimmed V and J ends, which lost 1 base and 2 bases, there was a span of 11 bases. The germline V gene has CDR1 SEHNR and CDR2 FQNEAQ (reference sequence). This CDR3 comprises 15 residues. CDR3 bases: TGTGCCAGCAGCTTAGGGTCGAACAGGAACTATGGCTACACCTTC. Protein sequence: CASSLGSNRNYGYTF. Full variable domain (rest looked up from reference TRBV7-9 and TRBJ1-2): DTGVSQNPRHKITKRGQNVTFRCDPISEHNRLYWYRQTLGQGPEFLTYFQNEAQLEKSRLLSDRFSAERPKGSFSTLEIQRTEQGDSAMYLCASSLGSNRNYGYTFGSGTRLTVV.

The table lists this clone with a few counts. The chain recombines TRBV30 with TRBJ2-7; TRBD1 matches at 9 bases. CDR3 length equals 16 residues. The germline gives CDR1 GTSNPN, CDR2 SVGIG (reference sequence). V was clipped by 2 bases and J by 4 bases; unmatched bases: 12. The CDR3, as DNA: TGTGCCTGGAGTACAAAACTGGGACAGGGAGGGTACGAGCAGTACTTC. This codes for CAWSTKLGQGGYEQYF.

CDR3 nucleotides: TGTGCCAGTAGTATTGGGGATCAGCCCCAGCATTTT. This sequence encodes CASSIGDQPQHF. The chain couples TRBV19 to TRBJ1-5; D unresolved. This CDR3 has 12 residues. CDR1 LNHDA and CDR2 SQIVND come from the germline V gene (reference sequence). Trimming took 3 bases from V and 5 from J, leaving 5 bases between them.

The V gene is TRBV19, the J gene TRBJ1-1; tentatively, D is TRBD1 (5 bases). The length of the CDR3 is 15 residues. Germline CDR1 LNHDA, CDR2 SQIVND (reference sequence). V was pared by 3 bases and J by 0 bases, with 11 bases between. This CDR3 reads CASSIPGLLNTEAFF. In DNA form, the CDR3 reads TGTGCCAGTAGTATCCCGGGACTCCTGAACACTGAAGCTTTCTTT.

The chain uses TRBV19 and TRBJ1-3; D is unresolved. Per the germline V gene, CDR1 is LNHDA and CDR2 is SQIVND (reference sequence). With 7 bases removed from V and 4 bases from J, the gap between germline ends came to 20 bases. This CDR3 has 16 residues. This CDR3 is CASTQRVPIAGNTIYF. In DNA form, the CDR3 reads TGTGCCAGTACCCAACGGGTACCCATAGCGGGAAACACCATATATTTT.

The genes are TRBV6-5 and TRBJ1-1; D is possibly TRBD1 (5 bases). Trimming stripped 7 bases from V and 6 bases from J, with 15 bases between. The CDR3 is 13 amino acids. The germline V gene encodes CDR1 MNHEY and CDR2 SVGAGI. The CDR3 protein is CASTQPGGAEAFF. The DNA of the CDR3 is TGTGCCAGCACCCAACCCGGGGGGGCTGAAGCTTTCTTT.

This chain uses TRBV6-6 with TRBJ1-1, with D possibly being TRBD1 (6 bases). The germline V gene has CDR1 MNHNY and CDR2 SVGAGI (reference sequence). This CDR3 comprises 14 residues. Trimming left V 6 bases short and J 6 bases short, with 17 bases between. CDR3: CASSPSGGGPEAFF. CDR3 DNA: TGTGCCAGCAGCCCGTCCGGGGGGGGCCCTGAAGCTTTCTTT.

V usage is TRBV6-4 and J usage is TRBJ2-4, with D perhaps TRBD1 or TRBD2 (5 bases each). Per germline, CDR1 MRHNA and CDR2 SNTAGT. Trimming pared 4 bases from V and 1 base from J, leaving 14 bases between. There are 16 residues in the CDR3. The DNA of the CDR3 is TGTGCCAGCAGTGGGACACGGGGAGTCGCCAAAAACATTCAGTACTTC. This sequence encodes CASSGTRGVAKNIQYF.

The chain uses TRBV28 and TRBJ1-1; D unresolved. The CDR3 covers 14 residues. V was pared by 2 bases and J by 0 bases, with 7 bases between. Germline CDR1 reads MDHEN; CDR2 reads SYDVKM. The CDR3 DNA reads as TGTGCCAGCAGTTTAAACGGGTTGAACACTGAAGCTTTCTTT. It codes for CASSLNGLNTEAFF.

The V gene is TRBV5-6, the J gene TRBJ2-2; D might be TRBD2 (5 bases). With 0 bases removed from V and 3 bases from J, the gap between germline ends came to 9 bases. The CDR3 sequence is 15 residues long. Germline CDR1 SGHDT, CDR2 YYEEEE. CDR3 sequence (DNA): TGTGCCAGCAGCTTGGCCGGGGTATACACCGGGGAGCTGTTTTTT. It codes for CASSLAGVYTGELFF.

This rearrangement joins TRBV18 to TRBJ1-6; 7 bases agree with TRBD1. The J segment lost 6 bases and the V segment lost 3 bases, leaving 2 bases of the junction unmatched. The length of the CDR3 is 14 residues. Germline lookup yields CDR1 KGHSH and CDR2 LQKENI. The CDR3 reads CASSPGQTNSPLHF. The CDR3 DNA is TGTGCCAGCTCACCGGGACAGACTAATTCACCCCTCCACTTT.

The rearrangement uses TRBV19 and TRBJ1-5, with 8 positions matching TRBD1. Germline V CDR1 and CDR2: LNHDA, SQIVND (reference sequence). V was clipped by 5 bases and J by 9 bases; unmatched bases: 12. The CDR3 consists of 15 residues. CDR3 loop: CASSVTGAPRGPQHF. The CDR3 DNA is TGTGCCAGTAGTGTGACAGGGGCCCCCCGGGGGCCCCAGCATTTT.

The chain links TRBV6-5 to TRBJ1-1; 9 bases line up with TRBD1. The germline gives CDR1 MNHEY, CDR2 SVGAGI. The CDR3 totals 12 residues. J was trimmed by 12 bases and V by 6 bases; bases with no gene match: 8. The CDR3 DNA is TGTGCCAGCAGATCAGCCGGGACAGGGACTTTCTTT. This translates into CASRSAGTGTFF.

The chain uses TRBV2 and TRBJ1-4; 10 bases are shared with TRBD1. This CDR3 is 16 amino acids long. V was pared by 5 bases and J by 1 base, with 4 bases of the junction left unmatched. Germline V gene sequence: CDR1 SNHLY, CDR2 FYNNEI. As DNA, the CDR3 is TGTGCCAGCAGTCCGGGACAGGGGCTAACTAATGAAAAACTGTTTTTT. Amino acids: CASSPGQGLTNEKLFF.

CDR3 DNA sequence: TGTGCCAGCAGCTTCGGACAACTTCAGCCCCAGCATTTT. This sequence encodes CASSFGQLQPQHF. The chain joins TRBV5-6 to TRBJ1-5, with D tentatively TRBD1 (5 bases). V lost 2 bases, J lost 6 bases, and 9 bases lay in between. The CDR3 extends over 13 amino acids. Germline lookup yields CDR1 SGHDT and CDR2 YYEEEE.

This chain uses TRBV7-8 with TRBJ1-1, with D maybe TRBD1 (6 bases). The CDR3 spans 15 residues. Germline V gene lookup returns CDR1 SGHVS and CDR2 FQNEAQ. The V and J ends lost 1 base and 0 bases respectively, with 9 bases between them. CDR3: CASSLGTAMNTEAFF. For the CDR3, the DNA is TGTGCCAGCAGCTTAGGGACAGCCATGAACACTGAAGCTTTCTTT.

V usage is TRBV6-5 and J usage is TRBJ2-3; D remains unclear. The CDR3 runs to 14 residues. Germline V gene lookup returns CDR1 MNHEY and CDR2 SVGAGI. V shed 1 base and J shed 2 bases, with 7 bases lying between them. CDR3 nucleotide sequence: TGTGCCAGCAGTTACTTGACGGACACAGATACGCAGTATTTT. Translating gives CASSYLTDTDTQYF.

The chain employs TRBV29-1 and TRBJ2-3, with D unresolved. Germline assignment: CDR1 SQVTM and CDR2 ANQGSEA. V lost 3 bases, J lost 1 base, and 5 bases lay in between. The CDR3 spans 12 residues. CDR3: CSVDGRTDTQYF. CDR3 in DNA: TGCAGCGTTGACGGCCGCACAGATACGCAGTATTTT.

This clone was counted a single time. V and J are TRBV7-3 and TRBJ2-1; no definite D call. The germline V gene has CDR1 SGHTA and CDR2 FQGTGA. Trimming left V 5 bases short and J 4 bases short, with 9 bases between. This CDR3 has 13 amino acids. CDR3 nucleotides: TGTGCCAGCAGCCGACTGCTTTACAATGAGCAGTTCTTC. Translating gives CASSRLLYNEQFF.

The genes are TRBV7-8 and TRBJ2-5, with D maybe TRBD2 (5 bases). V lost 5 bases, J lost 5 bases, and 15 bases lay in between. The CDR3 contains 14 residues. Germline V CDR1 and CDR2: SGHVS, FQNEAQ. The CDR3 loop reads CASSRTVIRETQYF. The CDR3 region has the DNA TGTGCCAGCAGCCGGACTGTGATCCGGGAGACCCAGTACTTC. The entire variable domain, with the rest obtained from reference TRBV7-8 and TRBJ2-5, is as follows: GAGVSQSPRYKVAKRGQDVALRCDPISGHVSLFWYQQALGQGPEFLTYFQNEAQLDKSGLPSDRFFAERPEGSVSTLKIQRTQQEDSAVYLCASSRTVIRETQYFGPGTRLLVL.

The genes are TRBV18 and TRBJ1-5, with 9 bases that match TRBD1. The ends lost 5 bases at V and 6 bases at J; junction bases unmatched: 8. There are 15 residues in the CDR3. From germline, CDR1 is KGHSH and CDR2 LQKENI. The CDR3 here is CASSAGQGRSQPQHF. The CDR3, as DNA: TGTGCCAGCTCAGCCGGACAGGGGAGATCTCAGCCCCAGCATTTT.

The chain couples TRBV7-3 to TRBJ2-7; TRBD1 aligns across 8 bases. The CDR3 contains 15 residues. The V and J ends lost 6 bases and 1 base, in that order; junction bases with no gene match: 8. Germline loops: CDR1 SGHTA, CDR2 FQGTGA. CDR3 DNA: TGTGCCAGCAGTCCTGACAGGGGCCCATCCTACGAGCAGTACTTC. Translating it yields CASSPDRGPSYEQYF.

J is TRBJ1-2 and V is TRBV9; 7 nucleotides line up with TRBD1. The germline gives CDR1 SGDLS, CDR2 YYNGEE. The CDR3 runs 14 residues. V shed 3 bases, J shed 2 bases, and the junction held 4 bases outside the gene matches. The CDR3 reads CASSAPTGNYGYTF. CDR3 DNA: TGTGCCAGCAGCGCTCCGACAGGGAACTATGGCTACACCTTC. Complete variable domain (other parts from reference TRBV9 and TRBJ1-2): DSGVTQTPKHLITATGQRVTLRCSPRSGDLSVYWYQQSLDQGLQFLIQYYNGEERAKGNILERFSAQQFPDLHSELNLSSLELGDSALYFCASSAPTGNYGYTFGSGTRLTVV.

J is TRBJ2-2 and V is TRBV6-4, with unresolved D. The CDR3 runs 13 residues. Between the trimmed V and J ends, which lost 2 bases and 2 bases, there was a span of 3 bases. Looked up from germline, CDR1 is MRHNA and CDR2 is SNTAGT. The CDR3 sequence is CASSDPNTGELFF. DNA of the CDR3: TGTGCCAGCAGTGACCCTAACACCGGGGAGCTGTTTTTT.

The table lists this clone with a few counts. CDR3 amino acids: CASSLAIQPQHF. The CDR3 nucleotides are TGTGCCAGCAGCTTAGCGATTCAGCCCCAGCATTTT. This chain connects TRBV7-2 to TRBJ1-5; D is unclear. Germline CDR1 SGHTA, CDR2 FQGNSA. This CDR3 has 12 amino acids. V lost 0 bases and J lost 6, with 3 bases in between.

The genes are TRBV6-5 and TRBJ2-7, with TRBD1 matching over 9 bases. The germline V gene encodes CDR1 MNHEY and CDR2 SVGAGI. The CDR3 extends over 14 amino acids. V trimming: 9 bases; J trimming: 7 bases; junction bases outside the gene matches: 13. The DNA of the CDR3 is TGTGCCAGTTTTTCCGGGACAGGGAGAGGAGAGCAGTACTTC. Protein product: CASFSGTGRGEQYF.